This TCR beta chain was found in a study of graft-versus-host responses after intestinal transplantation. Whole-study context: Transplant recipients had multivisceral, liver-intestinal, or isolated intestinal grafts. Tacrolimus plus steroids were given to all recipients for approximately 3 years, preceded by anti-thymocyte globulin induction.

Whole-study findings and limits: Analysis identified GvH clones in recipient marrow, with some appearing first in ileum or blood. Across patients carrying graft-donor T cell macrochimerism, allografts held high graft-versus-host to host-versus-graft clonal ratios.

A few counts support this clone. Its antigen is still unknown. Libraries were prepared by immunoSEQ multiplex PCR; TCRdb keeps only in-frame clonotypes and omits some of them. This table has under 80,000 clones, over 80% appearing once. This CDR3 has 18 residues. The V segment lost 2 bases and the J segment 0 bases; nucleotides outside the gene matches: 10. Looked up from germline, CDR1 is SGHNT and CDR2 is YYREEE (reference sequence). V is TRBV5-4 and J is TRBJ2-1; 8 bases map to TRBD2. The clonotype originates from a human patient who received an intestinal transplant, so some T cells may come from the graft donor. The source was PBMCs, collected 98 days after intestinal transplantation. The CDR3 sequence is CASSLGAGATRSYNEQFF. The CDR3 coding sequence is TGTGCCAGCAGCTTAGGAGCGGGAGCCACCCGCTCCTACAATGAGCAGTTCTTC.